This T cell receptor beta chain stems from a study of vaccination effects on CD4 cells after COVID-19. Culturing for roughly 10 days preceded CD4+ T cell isolation. This individual contracted SARS-CoV-2 between March and December 2020, as verified by PCR. Every participant took two doses of the BNT162b2 or mRNA-1273 vaccine. Of note for this clone: Its cognate antigen is unknown.

The CDR3 has 14 amino acids. V lost 2 bases to trimming and J lost 3 bases, with 12 bases between them. CDR1 SGHKS and CDR2 YYEKEE come from the germline V gene (reference sequence). Method: immunoSEQ multiplex PCR; TCRdb's copy keeps in-frame clones and lacks some. This sample has 30,000 to 35,000 clones, with around 79% found just once. Study-level points and caveats: No early post-infection timepoints were available in the study, which also included few convalescent patients.

Source: CD4+ T cells from PBMCs cultured without peptide, taken after COVID-19 vaccination. The clonotype was recovered from a human donor who had a prior SARS-CoV-2 infection. V is TRBV5-5 and J is TRBJ2-7, with a possible D match to TRBD2 (6 bases). In DNA, the CDR3 is TGTGCCAGCAGCTTACGGACTACCGGCTACGAGCAGTACTTC. Amino acid sequence: CASSLRTTGYEQYF.